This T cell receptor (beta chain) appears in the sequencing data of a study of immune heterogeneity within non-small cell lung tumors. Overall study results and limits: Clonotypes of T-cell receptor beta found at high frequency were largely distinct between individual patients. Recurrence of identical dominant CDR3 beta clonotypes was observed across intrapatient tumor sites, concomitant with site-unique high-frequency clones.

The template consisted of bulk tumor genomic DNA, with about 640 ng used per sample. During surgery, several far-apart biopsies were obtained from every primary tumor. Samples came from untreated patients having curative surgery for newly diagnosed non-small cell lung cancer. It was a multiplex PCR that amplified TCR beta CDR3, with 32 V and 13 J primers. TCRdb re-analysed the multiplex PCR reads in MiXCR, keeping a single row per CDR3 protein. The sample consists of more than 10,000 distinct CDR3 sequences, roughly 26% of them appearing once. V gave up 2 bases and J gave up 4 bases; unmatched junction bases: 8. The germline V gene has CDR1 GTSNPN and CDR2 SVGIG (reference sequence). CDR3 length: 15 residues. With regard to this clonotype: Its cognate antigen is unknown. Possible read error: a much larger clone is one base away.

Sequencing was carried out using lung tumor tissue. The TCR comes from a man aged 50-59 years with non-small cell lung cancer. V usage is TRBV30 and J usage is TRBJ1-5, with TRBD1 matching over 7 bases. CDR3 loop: CAWSLYGTVNQPQHF. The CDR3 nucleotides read TGTGCCTGGAGTCTTTATGGGACAGTAAATCAGCCCCAGCATTTT. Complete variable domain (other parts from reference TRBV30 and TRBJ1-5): SQTIHQWPATLVQPVGSPLSLECTVEGTSNPNLYWYRQAAGRGLQLLFYSVGIGQISSEVPQNLSASRPQDRQFILSSKKLLLSDSGFYLCAWSLYGTVNQPQHFGDGTRLSIL.